This T cell receptor beta chain emerged from a study of cytomegalovirus exposure and HLA in healthy donors. Findings and limits, study-wide: It was only CMV serostatus that was available as immune exposure information. In a later analysis, a missense DCLRE1C variant was linked to TCR beta V- and J-gene trimming.

PCR amplification relied on 60 Vbeta primers (plus 13 Jbeta primers). The method was immunoSEQ multiplex PCR; TCRdb's version includes in-frame clones alone and lacks a portion of them. The profile shows 90,000 to 130,000 clones, 79% of them singletons. Points on this clone: The antigen is undetermined.

V lost 0 bases to trimming and J lost 6 bases, with 8 bases between them. CDR1 and CDR2 from the germline V gene are LNHNV and YYDKDF (reference sequence). The CDR3 is 14 residues long. The TCR comes from a woman between 18 and 30 years old in good health and CMV-seropositive. This rearrangement joins TRBV15 to TRBJ1-4; D ambiguous. Material: PBMCs. CDR3 residues: CATSRDRVYEKLFF. The CDR3 DNA reads TGTGCCACCAGCAGAGATCGAGTGTATGAAAAACTGTTTTTT.